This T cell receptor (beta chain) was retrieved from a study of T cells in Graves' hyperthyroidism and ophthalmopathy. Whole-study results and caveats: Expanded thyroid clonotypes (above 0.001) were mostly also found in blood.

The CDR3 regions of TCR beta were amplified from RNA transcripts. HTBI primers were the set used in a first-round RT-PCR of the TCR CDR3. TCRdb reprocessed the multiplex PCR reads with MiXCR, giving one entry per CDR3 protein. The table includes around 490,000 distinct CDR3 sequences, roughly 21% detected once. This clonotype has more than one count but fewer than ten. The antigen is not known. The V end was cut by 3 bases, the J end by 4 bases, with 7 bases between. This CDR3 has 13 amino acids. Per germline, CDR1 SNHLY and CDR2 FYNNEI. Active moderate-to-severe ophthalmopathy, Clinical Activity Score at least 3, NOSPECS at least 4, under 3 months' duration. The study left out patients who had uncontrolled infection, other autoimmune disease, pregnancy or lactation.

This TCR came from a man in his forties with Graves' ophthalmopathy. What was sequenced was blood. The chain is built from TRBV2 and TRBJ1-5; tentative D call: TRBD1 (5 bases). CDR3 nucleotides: TGTGCCAGCAGTGACGAGGGGAATCAGCCCCAGCATTTT. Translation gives CASSDEGNQPQHF. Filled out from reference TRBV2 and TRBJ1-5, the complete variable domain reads EPEVTQTPSHQVTQMGQEVILRCVPISNHLYFYWYRQILGQKVEFLVSFYNNEISEKSEIFDDQFSVERPDGSNFTLKIRSTKLEDSAMYFCASSDEGNQPQHFGDGTRLSIL.